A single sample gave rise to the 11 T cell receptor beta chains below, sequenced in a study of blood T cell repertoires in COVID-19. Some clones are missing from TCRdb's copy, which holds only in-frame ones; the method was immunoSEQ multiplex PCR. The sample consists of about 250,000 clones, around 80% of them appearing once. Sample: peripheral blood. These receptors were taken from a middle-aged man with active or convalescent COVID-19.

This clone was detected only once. The CDR3 coding sequence is TGCAGCGTACCGGGACAGCAAACCTACGAGCAGTACTTC. Translated: CSVPGQQTYEQYF. The chain uses TRBV29-1 and TRBJ2-7; 7 nucleotides align to TRBD1. The CDR3 totals 13 residues. V was pared by 6 bases and J by 2 bases, with 7 bases of the junction left unmatched. From germline, CDR1 is SQVTM and CDR2 ANQGSEA.

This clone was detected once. CDR3 DNA sequence: TGCGCCAGCAGCCTGACTAGCGGGGGTGGCTCCTACAATGAGCAGTTCTTC. It is translated as CASSLTSGGGSYNEQFF. The chain is built from TRBV4-3 and TRBJ2-1; 12 positions agree with TRBD2. The germline gives CDR1 LGHNA, CDR2 YSLEER. The ends lost 4 bases at V and 0 bases at J; junction bases unmatched: 4. The CDR3 consists of 17 residues.

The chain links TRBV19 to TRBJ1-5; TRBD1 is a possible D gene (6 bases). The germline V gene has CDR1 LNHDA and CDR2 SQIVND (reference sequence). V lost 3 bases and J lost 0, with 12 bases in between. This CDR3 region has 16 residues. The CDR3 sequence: CASSMATGYSNQPQHF. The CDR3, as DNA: TGTGCCAGTAGTATGGCGACAGGTTATAGCAATCAGCCCCAGCATTTT.

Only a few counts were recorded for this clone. The CDR3 DNA is TGTGCCAGCAGCGTTGGGGGGTTTACGACAGATACGCAGTATTTT. Translation: CASSVGGFTTDTQYF. V is TRBV9 and J is TRBJ2-3; weak D call: TRBD2 (6 bases). V gave up 2 bases and J gave up 3 bases, with 13 bases separating them. Germline lookup yields CDR1 SGDLS and CDR2 YYNGEE. The CDR3 spans 15 residues.

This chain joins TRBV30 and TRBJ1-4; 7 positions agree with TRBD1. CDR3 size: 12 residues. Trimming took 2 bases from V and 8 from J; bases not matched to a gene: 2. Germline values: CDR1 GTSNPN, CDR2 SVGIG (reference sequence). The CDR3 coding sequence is TGTGCCTGGAGTTTAGGGGGCGAAAAACTGTTTTTT. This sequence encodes CAWSLGGEKLFF.

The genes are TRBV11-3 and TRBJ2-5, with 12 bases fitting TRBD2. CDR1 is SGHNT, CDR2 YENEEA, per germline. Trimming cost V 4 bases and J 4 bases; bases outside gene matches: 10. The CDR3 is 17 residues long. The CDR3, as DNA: TGTGCCAGCAGCTCCTCATGGACTAGCGGGAACATAGAGACCCAGTACTTC. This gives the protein CASSSSWTSGNIETQYF.

The CDR3 spells CASSRDRGRRSYNSPLHF. DNA of the CDR3: TGTGCCAGCAGCCGGGACAGGGGTCGTCGGTCCTATAATTCACCCCTCCACTTT. The gene calls are TRBV6-2 or TRBV6-3 and TRBJ1-6; 10 bases align to TRBD1. V trimming: 6 bases; J trimming: 1 base; junction bases outside the gene matches: 9. Germline CDR1 reads MNHEY; CDR2 reads SVGEGT. The CDR3 runs 18 residues.

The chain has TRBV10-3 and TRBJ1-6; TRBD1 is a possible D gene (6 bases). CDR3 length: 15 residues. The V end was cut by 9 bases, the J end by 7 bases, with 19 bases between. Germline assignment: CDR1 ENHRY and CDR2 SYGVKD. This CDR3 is CAIREGDTQNSPLHF. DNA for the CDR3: TGTGCCATTCGGGAAGGGGACACCCAGAATTCACCCCTCCACTTT.

The CDR3 bases are TGTGCCAGCAGAACGACAGGGCCGGGGTCCGGGGAGCTGTTTTTT. It is translated as CASRTTGPGSGELFF. The rearrangement joins TRBV7-6 to TRBJ2-2, with 7 bases identical to TRBD1. With 6 bases clipped from V and 6 bases from J, the junction kept 10 bases outside the gene matches. This CDR3 spans 15 amino acids. Germline CDR1 is SGHVS and CDR2 is FNYEAQ.

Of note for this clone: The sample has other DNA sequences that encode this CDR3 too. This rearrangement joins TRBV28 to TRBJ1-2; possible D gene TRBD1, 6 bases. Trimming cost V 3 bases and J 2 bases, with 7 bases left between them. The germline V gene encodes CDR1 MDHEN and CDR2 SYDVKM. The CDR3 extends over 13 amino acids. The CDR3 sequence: CASSLDRNYGYTF. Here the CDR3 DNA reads TGTGCCAGCAGTTTGGACAGAAACTATGGCTACACCTTC.

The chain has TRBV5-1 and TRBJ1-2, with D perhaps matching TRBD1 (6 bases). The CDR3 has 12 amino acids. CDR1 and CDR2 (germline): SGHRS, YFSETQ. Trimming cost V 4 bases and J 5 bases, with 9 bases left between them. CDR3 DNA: TGCGCCAGCAGCCGGGACACTTATGGCTACACCTTC. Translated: CASSRDTYGYTF.